This TCR beta chain derives from a study of blood T cell repertoires in COVID-19. Participant age was roughly 18 to 100 years, and participants resided in roughly 25 US areas. Either two negative PCRs, clearance, or symptom resolution qualified Cohort 3 donors as recovered. The J segment lost 4 bases and the V segment lost 0 bases, leaving 8 bases of the junction unmatched. CDR3 length: 17 amino acids. The V gene's germline CDR1 is LGHDT and CDR2 YNNKEL (reference sequence). In the authors' methods: Estimation of nucleated cell counts relied on the amplification of reference gene primers. TCRdb keeps only in-frame clones here, not all; method: immunoSEQ multiplex PCR. The V and J calls and clone size are taken from that table; D and trimming were inferred from the DNA. The table has some 200,000 clones, 87% seen once.

Sequenced sample: PBMCs or T cells enriched from blood (not recorded which). The origin of this receptor is a woman under 40 who had recovered from COVID-19. V gene TRBV3-1 (or the pseudogene TRBV3-2) combines with J gene TRBJ2-2, with 7 bases that match TRBD1. As DNA, the CDR3 is TGTGCCAGCAGCCAAGATCGCAGGGGGTCGTTCACCGGGGAGCTGTTTTTT. Translation gives CASSQDRRGSFTGELFF.